This TCR beta chain was sequenced for a study of CD8 T cells in ankylosing spondylitis. The study, taken as a whole, reports: CD8+ disease-linked clones were present at relatively low frequencies in blood.

TCRdb fed the 5' RACE reads into MiXCR, producing one record per CDR3 protein. The sample has 250,000 to 400,000 distinct CDR3 sequences, approximately 10% seen once. This clonotype was observed many times. The antigen remains unidentified. Looked up from germline, CDR1 is SGHDT and CDR2 is YYEEEE. V gave up 1 base and J gave up 3 bases, with 11 bases separating them. There are 15 residues in the CDR3. Sequenced input: blood, either unsorted or a sorted T cell fraction (not recorded which). The chain employs TRBV5-6 and TRBJ2-1; D remains ambiguous. The TCR comes from a female donor with ankylosing spondylitis or in good health (not recorded which). This chain's CDR3 is CASSLLDRYYNEQFF. The CDR3 DNA reads TGTGCCAGCAGCTTGCTGGACCGCTACTACAATGAGCAGTTCTTC.